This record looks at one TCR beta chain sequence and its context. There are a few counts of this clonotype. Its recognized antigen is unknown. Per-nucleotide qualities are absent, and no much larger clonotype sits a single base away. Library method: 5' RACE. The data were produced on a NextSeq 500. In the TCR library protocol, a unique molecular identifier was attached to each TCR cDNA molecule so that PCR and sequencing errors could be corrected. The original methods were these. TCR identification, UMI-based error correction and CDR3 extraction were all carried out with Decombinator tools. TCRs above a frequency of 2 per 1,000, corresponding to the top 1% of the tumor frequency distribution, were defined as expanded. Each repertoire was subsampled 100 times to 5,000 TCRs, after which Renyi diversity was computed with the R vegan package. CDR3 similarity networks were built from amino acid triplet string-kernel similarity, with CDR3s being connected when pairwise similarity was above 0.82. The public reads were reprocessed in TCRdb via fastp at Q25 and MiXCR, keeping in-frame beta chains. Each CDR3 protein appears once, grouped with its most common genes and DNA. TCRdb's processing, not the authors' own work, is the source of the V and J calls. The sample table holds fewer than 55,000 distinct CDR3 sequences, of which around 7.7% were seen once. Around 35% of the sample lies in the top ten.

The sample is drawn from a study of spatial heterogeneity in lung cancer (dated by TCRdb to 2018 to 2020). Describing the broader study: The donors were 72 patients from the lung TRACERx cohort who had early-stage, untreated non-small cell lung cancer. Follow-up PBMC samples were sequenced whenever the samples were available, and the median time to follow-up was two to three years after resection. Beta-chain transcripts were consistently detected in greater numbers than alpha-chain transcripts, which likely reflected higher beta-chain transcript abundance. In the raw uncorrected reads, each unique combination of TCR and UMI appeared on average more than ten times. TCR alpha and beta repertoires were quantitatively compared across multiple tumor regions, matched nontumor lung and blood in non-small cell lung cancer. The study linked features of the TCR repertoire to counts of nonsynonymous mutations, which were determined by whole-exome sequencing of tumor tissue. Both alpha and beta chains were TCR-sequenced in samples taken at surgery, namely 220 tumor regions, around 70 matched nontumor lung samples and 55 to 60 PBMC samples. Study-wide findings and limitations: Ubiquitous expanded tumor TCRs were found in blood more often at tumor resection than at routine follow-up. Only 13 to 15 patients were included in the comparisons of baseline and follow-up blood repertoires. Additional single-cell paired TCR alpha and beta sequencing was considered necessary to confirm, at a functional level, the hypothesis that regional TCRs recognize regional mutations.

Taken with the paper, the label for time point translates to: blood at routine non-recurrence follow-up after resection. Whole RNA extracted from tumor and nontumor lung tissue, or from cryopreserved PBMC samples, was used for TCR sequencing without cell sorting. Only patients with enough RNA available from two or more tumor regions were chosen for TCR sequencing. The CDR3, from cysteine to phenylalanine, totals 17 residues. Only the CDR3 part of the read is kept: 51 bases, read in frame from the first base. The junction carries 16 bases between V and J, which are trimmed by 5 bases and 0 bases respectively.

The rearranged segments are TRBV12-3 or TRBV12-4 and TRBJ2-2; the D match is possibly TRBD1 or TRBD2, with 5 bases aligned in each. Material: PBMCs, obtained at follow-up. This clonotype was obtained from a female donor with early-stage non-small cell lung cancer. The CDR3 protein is CASSPPGPRSNTGELFF. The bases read TGTGCCAGCAGTCCACCGGGACCCCGCTCGAACACCGGGGAGCTGTTTTTT.